A selection of T cell receptor beta chains follows, all from one sample in a study of human T cells and chemical hapten exposure. Each CDR3 protein gets one entry after TCRdb re-called the RACE reads with MiXCR. The data contain some 93,000 distinct CDR3 sequences, approximately 9% of them singletons. The sequenced material came from whole blood. The receptors come from a female donor in good health. Some clones in this sample may be carry-over from other donors' samples. The CDR3 runs from the conserved cysteine through the conserved F or W. Each record gives: J gene, D gene, clone size, V gene, CDR3 protein, CDR3 DNA. The D gene is left open where the match is weak. For some rows the clone size is stated as once, few or many, or as a class when expanded; others skip it.

j_gene: TRBJ2-6; d_gene: TRBD1; abundance: few; v_gene: TRBV5-4; CDR3aa: CASSLVQGRNGANVLTF; CDR3nt: TGTGCCAGCAGCTTAGTACAGGGGCGGAATGGGGCCAACGTCCTGACTTTC
j_gene: TRBJ2-1; d_gene: -; abundance: few; v_gene: TRBV21-1; CDR3aa: CASSKVGQGRGEQFF; CDR3nt: TGTGCCAGCAGCAAAGTCGGACAGGGGAGGGGTGAGCAGTTCTTC
j_gene: TRBJ1-4; d_gene: -; abundance: many; v_gene: TRBV12-3/TRBV12-4; CDR3aa: CASSSQSTNEKLFF; CDR3nt: TGTGCCAGCAGCTCTCAATCAACTAATGAAAAACTGTTTTTT
j_gene: TRBJ2-1; d_gene: -; abundance: -; v_gene: TRBV6-2/TRBV6-3; CDR3aa: CASSYSDTSDEQFF; CDR3nt: TGTGCCAGCAGTTACTCGGATACTTCGGATGAGCAGTTCTTC
j_gene: TRBJ1-5; d_gene: -; abundance: few; v_gene: TRBV20-1; CDR3aa: CSARPDTGDQPQHF; CDR3nt: TGCAGTGCTAGACCCGATACGGGGGATCAGCCCCAGCATTTT
j_gene: TRBJ2-1; d_gene: TRBD2; abundance: few; v_gene: TRBV20-1; CDR3aa: CSARPTSGRHNEQFF; CDR3nt: TGCAGTGCTAGACCCACTAGCGGGAGGCACAATGAGCAGTTCTTC
j_gene: TRBJ1-6; d_gene: -; abundance: many; v_gene: TRBV28; CDR3aa: CASSLGTSPLHF; CDR3nt: TGTGCCAGCAGCCTAGGCACTTCACCCCTCCACTTT
j_gene: TRBJ2-3; d_gene: -; abundance: -; v_gene: TRBV18; CDR3aa: CASSPLVGPEGDTQYF; CDR3nt: TGTGCCAGCTCACCGCTAGTGGGGCCAGAAGGAGATACGCAGTATTTT
j_gene: TRBJ2-3; d_gene: -; abundance: -; v_gene: TRBV7-2; CDR3aa: CASTNTYTQYF; CDR3nt: TGTGCCAGCACCAACACCTATACGCAGTATTTT
j_gene: TRBJ2-3; d_gene: TRBD2; abundance: few; v_gene: TRBV28; CDR3aa: CASSISGLQYF; CDR3nt: TGTGCCAGCAGTATTAGCGGGTTGCAGTATTTT
j_gene: TRBJ2-7; d_gene: -; abundance: few; v_gene: TRBV28; CDR3aa: CASSRLSSYEQYF; CDR3nt: TGTGCCAGCAGTCGACTGAGCTCCTACGAGCAGTACTTC
j_gene: TRBJ2-6; d_gene: -; abundance: -; v_gene: TRBV20-1; CDR3aa: CSARDSFGSGANVLTF; CDR3nt: TGCAGTGCTAGAGATTCCTTTGGTAGCGGGGCCAACGTCCTGACTTTC
j_gene: TRBJ1-6; d_gene: -; abundance: few; v_gene: TRBV6-5; CDR3aa: CASSTGLTALHF; CDR3nt: TGTGCCAGCAGTACCGGACTGACGGCCCTCCACTTT
j_gene: TRBJ2-7; d_gene: -; abundance: -; v_gene: TRBV20-1; CDR3aa: CSAVRGEAKTYEQYF; CDR3nt: TGCAGTGCTGTTAGGGGAGAGGCGAAGACCTACGAGCAGTACTTC
j_gene: TRBJ2-3; d_gene: -; abundance: many; v_gene: TRBV6-4; CDR3aa: CASSDSGGTDTQYF; CDR3nt: TGTGCCAGCAGTGACTCAGGGGGCACAGATACGCAGTATTTT
j_gene: TRBJ2-3; d_gene: TRBD2; abundance: many; v_gene: TRBV6-6; CDR3aa: CASTRRETDTQYF; CDR3nt: TGTGCCAGCACTCGGCGGGAGACAGATACGCAGTATTTT
j_gene: TRBJ2-2; d_gene: -; abundance: many; v_gene: TRBV7-2; CDR3aa: CASSRTVLTGELFF; CDR3nt: TGTGCCAGCAGCCGGACAGTGCTAACCGGGGAGCTGTTTTTT
j_gene: TRBJ2-1; d_gene: TRBD2; abundance: -; v_gene: TRBV12-3/TRBV12-4; CDR3aa: CASSLEAGVQNEQFF; CDR3nt: TGTGCCAGCAGTTTAGAAGCGGGAGTTCAGAATGAGCAGTTCTTC
j_gene: TRBJ2-3; d_gene: -; abundance: -; v_gene: TRBV4-2; CDR3aa: CASSQAVGSGADTQYF; CDR3nt: TGTGCCAGCAGCCAAGCAGTCGGGAGTGGGGCAGATACGCAGTATTTT
j_gene: TRBJ1-2; d_gene: -; abundance: many; v_gene: TRBV29-1; CDR3aa: CSVEREGRGYTF; CDR3nt: TGCAGCGTTGAAAGGGAGGGTCGTGGCTACACCTTC
j_gene: TRBJ2-6; d_gene: -; abundance: many; v_gene: TRBV29-1; CDR3aa: CSVEAVSGANVLTF; CDR3nt: TGCAGCGTCGAGGCTGTTTCTGGGGCCAACGTCCTGACTTTC
j_gene: TRBJ2-1; d_gene: TRBD2; abundance: few; v_gene: TRBV15; CDR3aa: CATCGLASSYNEQFF; CDR3nt: TGTGCCACCTGTGGACTAGCGAGCTCCTACAATGAGCAGTTCTTC
j_gene: TRBJ1-5; d_gene: TRBD1; abundance: many; v_gene: TRBV5-1; CDR3aa: CASSPGTGDQPQHF; CDR3nt: TGCGCCAGCAGCCCCGGGACAGGGGATCAGCCCCAGCATTTT
j_gene: TRBJ2-1; d_gene: TRBD1; abundance: many; v_gene: TRBV9; CDR3aa: CASSGQGYEQFF; CDR3nt: TGTGCCAGCAGCGGACAGGGTTATGAGCAGTTCTTC
j_gene: TRBJ1-2; d_gene: -; abundance: few; v_gene: TRBV30; CDR3aa: CAWSGGGGYTF; CDR3nt: TGTGCCTGGAGTGGCGGGGGAGGCTACACCTTC
j_gene: TRBJ2-3; d_gene: TRBD2; abundance: -; v_gene: TRBV6-2/TRBV6-3; CDR3aa: CASSLGTSGRGTDTQYF; CDR3nt: TGTGCCAGCAGTCTAGGGACTAGCGGGAGAGGAACAGATACGCAGTATTTT
j_gene: TRBJ2-3; d_gene: -; abundance: many; v_gene: TRBV11-2; CDR3aa: CASSLTVITDTQYF; CDR3nt: TGTGCCAGCAGCTTAACCGTGATCACAGATACGCAGTATTTT
j_gene: TRBJ2-3; d_gene: TRBD2; abundance: -; v_gene: TRBV10-1; CDR3aa: CASSRSKRPGGGHTDTQYF; CDR3nt: TGCGCCAGCAGTAGGAGCAAACGACCGGGAGGGGGACACACAGATACGCAGTATTTT